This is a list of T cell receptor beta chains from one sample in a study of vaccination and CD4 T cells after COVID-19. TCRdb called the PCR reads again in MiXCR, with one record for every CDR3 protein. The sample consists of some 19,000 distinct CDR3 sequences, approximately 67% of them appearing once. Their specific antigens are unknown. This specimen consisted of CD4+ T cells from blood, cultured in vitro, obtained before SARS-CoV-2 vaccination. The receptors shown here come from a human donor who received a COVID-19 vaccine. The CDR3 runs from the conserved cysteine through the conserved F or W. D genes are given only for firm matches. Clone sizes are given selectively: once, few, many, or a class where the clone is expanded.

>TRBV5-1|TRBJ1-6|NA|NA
TGCGCCAGCACCAAATCTGGGGAAAATAATTCACCCCTCCACTTT
CASTKSGENNSPLHF
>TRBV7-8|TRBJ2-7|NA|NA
TGTGCCAGCGGCCAAGGGTTGGGATACGAGCAGTACTTC
CASGQGLGYEQYF
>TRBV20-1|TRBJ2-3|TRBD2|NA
TGCAGTGCTTTGGCCTCCGGGACTAGCGGGGGGACGGGTTATGATACGCAGTATTTT
CSALASGTSGGTGYDTQYF
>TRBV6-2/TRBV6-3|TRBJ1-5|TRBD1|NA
TGTGCCAGCAGGTGGACAGGCCTCTCCAATAGCAATCAGCCCCAGCATTTT
CASRWTGLSNSNQPQHF
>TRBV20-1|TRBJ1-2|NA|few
TGCAGTGTAGGGCCGAACTATGGCTACACCTTC
CSVGPNYGYTF
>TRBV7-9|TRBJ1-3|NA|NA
TGTGCCAGCAGCTCCTTAGGGAGCTCTGGAAACACCATATATTTT
CASSSLGSSGNTIYF
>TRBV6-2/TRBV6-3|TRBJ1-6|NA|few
TGTGCCAGCAGGCAAGAGGTGGCTCCAAATTCACCCCTCCACTTT
CASRQEVAPNSPLHF
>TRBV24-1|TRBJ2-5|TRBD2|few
TGTGCCACCAGTGACATGCGACTAGCGGGGGGGGAGACCCAGTACTTC
CATSDMRLAGGETQYF
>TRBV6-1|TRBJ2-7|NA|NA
TGTGCCAGCGCTGGACTTTCCTACGAGCAGTACTTC
CASAGLSYEQYF
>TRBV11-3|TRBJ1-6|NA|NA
TGTGCCAGCAGTTTGGGAAGGAATTCACCCCTCCACTTT
CASSLGRNSPLHF
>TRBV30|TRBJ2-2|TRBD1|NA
TGTGCCTGGAAAGGGGGCCCGGGAACCGGGGAGCTGTTTTTT
CAWKGGPGTGELFF
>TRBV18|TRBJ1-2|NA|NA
TGTGCCAGCTCACCACCGTCCTTGGACTATGGCTACACCTTC
CASSPPSLDYGYTF
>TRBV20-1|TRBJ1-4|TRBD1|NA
TGCAGTGCTACCGTACAGGGGACGGGTGAAAAACTGTTTTTT
CSATVQGTGEKLFF
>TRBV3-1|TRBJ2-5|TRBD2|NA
TGTGCCAGCAGCCAACAGACTAGCGGGGCTGGGGAGACCCAGTACTTC
CASSQQTSGAGETQYF
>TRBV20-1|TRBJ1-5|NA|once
TGCAGTGCTAGCCCGGCAGGGCACAATCAGCCCCAGCATTTT
CSASPAGHNQPQHF
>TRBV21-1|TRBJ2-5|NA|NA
TGTGCCAGCAGCAAAGTTAGCAACGGGGGGGATCGGACCCAAGAGACCCAGTACTTC
CASSKVSNGGDRTQETQYF
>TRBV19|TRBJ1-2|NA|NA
TGTGCCAGTAGCGTGGGACGGAGCTATGGCTACACCTTC
CASSVGRSYGYTF
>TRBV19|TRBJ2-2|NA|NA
TGTGCCAGTAGTATCCGGGCCTCCGGGGAGCTGTTTTTT
CASSIRASGELFF
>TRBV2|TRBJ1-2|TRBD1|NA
TGTGCCAGCAGCCGCCGGGACAGGGGGCGTTTCTACTATGGCTACACCTTC
CASSRRDRGRFYYGYTF
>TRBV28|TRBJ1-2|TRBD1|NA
TGTGCCAGCAGCCCAGACAGGGGGGGATATGGCTACACCTTC
CASSPDRGGYGYTF
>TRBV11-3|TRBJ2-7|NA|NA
TGTGCCAGCAGCTTGGGTAGAACCTACGAGCAGTACTTC
CASSLGRTYEQYF
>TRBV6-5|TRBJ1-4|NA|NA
TGTGCCAGCAGTTGGTCCGCAACTAATGAAAAACTGTTTTTT
CASSWSATNEKLFF
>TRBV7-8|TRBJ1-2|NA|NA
TGTGCCAGCAGCTTAGTAAGCCCTCAAGCTGGCCAGGGGCTTACGGGCTACACCTTC
CASSLVSPQAGQGLTGYTF
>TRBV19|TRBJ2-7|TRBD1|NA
TGTGCCAGTAGCAGGACAGGGGGGTCTCGGGAGCAGTACTTC
CASSRTGGSREQYF
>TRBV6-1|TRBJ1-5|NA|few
TGTGCCAGCGCAGCTAATCAGCCCCAGCATTTT
CASAANQPQHF
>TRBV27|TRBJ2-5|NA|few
TGTGCCAGCAGGTCCCTCTCCGCCGGGCACCTAAAGGGGACCCAGTACTTC
CASRSLSAGHLKGTQYF
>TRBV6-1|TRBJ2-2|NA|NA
TGTGCCAGCAGGGCCGACAGGTACCTAAACACCGGGGAGCTGTTTTTT
CASRADRYLNTGELFF
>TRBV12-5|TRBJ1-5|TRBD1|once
TGTGCTAGTCAGGGGGGGGGGCGGCAGCCCCAGCATTTT
CASQGGGRQPQHF
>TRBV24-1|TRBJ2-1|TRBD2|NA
TGTGCCACCAGTGAGGGTCCACGGGGGGTCTCCTACAATGAGCAGTTCTTC
CATSEGPRGVSYNEQFF
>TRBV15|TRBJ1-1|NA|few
TGTGCCACCACCTCCCTCCCTAAGTCTGAAGCTTTCTTT
CATTSLPKSEAFF
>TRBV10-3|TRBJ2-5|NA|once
TGTGCCATCAGTGAGTCTTCAGGGCTCCAAGAGACCCAGTACTTC
CAISESSGLQETQYF
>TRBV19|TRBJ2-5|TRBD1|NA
TGTGCCAGTAGTAGGGACAGGGTAGAAGAGACCCAGTACTTC
CASSRDRVEETQYF
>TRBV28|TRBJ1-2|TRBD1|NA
TGTGCCAGTAGCCTTTGGACAGGGAACGATGGCTACACCTTC
CASSLWTGNDGYTF
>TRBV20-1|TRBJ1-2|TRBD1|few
TGCAGTCCACTACCAGTCCGACAGGGGACCGCCGGAGGGGACTATGGCTACACCTTC
CSPLPVRQGTAGGDYGYTF
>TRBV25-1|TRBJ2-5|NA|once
TGTGCCAGCAGTGCCCCGGGAAACCAAGAGACCCAGTACTTC
CASSAPGNQETQYF
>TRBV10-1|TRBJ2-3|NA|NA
TGCGCCAGCAGTGAGTCGACAGCCAGGGCAGATACGCAGTATTTT
CASSESTARADTQYF
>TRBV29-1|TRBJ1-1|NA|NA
TGCAGCGTTGAAGAGCGCCTTTTTGAAGCTTTCTTT
CSVEERLFEAFF
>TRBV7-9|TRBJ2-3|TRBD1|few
TGTGCCAGCAGCGTCGACAGGGGAAGGGATACGCAGTATTTT
CASSVDRGRDTQYF
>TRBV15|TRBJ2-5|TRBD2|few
TGTGCCACCAGCGACCCCGGGACTAGCGGGGGACAAGAGACCCAGTACTTC
CATSDPGTSGGQETQYF
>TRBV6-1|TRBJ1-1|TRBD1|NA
TGTGCCAGCAGTGAAAGTTGGGGGGGACAGATAATCACTGAAGCTTTCTTT
CASSESWGGQIITEAFF
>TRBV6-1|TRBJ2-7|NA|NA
TGTGCCAGCAGTGAAAGGGGGGCAGTCAGCTCCTACGAGCAGTACTTC
CASSERGAVSSYEQYF
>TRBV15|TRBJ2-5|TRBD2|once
TGTGCCACCCAGGAGACTAGCGGGGTTAGGGGGACCCAGTACTTC
CATQETSGVRGTQYF
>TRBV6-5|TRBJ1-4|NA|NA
TGTGCCAGCAGTTACTCGTTTGAAATTGGGACAACTAATGAAAAACTGTTTTTT
CASSYSFEIGTTNEKLFF